This entry lists 30 T cell receptor beta chains sequenced from one sample in a study of breast tumors, draining lymph nodes, adjacent tissues. TCRdb re-called the multiplex PCR reads through MiXCR, storing one row per CDR3 protein. This table has over 250,000 distinct CDR3 sequences, 30% appearing once. Samples came from axillary lymph nodes draining the breast cancer. What was sequenced was axillary lymph node tissue. The source of these receptors is a female donor with breast cancer. Some clones in this sample may be carry-over from other donors' samples.

This clonotype was seen at least ten times. The chain employs TRBV20-1 and TRBJ2-7, with D tentatively TRBD1 or TRBD2 (5 bases each). V shed 3 bases and J shed 5 bases, with 11 bases lying between them. The CDR3 loop spans 12 amino acids. Germline lookup yields CDR1 DFQATT and CDR2 SNEGSKA (reference sequence). The CDR3 nucleotides read TGCAGTGCTAGCGCAGGGAGCCACGAGCAGTACTTC. Translating gives CSASAGSHEQYF.

This chain uses TRBV7-6 with TRBJ2-1; D tentatively fits TRBD1 or TRBD2 (5 bases each). The germline gives CDR1 SGHVS, CDR2 FNYEAQ. The ends were cut back, 6 bases at V and 5 bases at J, with 17 bases in the middle. This CDR3 comprises 15 residues. The CDR3 DNA follows: TGTGCCAGCAGTACCCATTCCGGGGCAAACAATGAGCAGTTCTTC. Amino acids: CASSTHSGANNEQFF.

In its sample, this clonotype was seen a few times. A read error is possible here, since a much larger clone lies one base away. The gene calls are TRBV20-1 and TRBJ1-5; maybe TRBD1 (5 bases). From germline, CDR1 is DFQATT and CDR2 SNEGSKA (reference sequence). The CDR3 has 12 amino acids. The CDR3 DNA is TGCAGTGCTAGAGGGGGCTTGCAGCCCCCGCATTTT. It translates to CSARGGLQPPHF.

This clonotype was recorded many times. CDR3 DNA: TGTGCCAGCAGCCCTAGGAATGGAGCCTACGAGCAGTACTTC. Its translation: CASSPRNGAYEQYF. The chain uses TRBV7-9 and TRBJ2-7; unclear D gene. CDR1 is SEHNR and CDR2 is FQNEAQ in the germline V gene (reference sequence). V was trimmed by 5 bases and J by 2 bases, leaving 13 bases between them. The CDR3 contains 14 residues.

This clonotype was seen repeatedly, ten times or more. The chain joins TRBV29-1 to TRBJ1-2; 9 nucleotides agree with TRBD1. This CDR3 contains 14 residues. With V trimmed by 7 bases and J by 0 bases, 6 bases remained unmatched. CDR1 is SQVTM, CDR2 ANQGSEA, per germline. CDR3 loop: CSAATGGSNYGYTF. The CDR3 nucleotides read TGCAGCGCTGCGACAGGGGGTTCTAACTATGGCTACACCTTC.

This clonotype was counted at least ten times. This chain connects TRBV10-1 to TRBJ2-1, with 11 bases matching TRBD2. Germline CDR1 and CDR2: WNHNN and SYGVQD (reference sequence). The CDR3 sequence is 13 residues long. The V and J ends lost 7 bases and 5 bases, in that order; junction bases with no gene match: 1. The CDR3 spells CASNSGRDNEQFF. CDR3 coding DNA: TGCGCCAGCAATAGCGGGAGGGACAATGAGCAGTTCTTC.

This clonotype was picked up many times. The chain uses TRBV5-1 and TRBJ2-3; no firm D call. From germline, CDR1 is SGHRS and CDR2 YFSETQ. CDR3 size: 14 residues. V was trimmed by 3 bases and J by 4 bases, leaving 12 bases between them. In DNA, the CDR3 is TGCGCCAGCAGCTCGCTATATTCAGCAGATACGCAGTATTTT. Translated: CASSSLYSADTQYF.

Comment on this clonotype: A read error may produce the germline difference seen at one junction end. The chain is built from TRBV4-1 and TRBJ2-3; the match to TRBD2 covers 7 bases. This CDR3 region has 14 residues. In germline, CDR1 is MGHRA, CDR2 YSYEKL. CDR3: CASSAGVVTDTQCF. CDR3 DNA: TGCGCCAGCAGCGCGGGGGTGGTCACAGATACGCAGTGTTTT.

This clonotype was picked up a small number of times. The chain combines TRBV7-8 with TRBJ1-1; 7 bases are shared with TRBD1. The junction had 8 bases not matched to a gene; V was cut back by 4 bases and J by 3 bases. CDR1 is SGHVS and CDR2 is FQNEAQ in the germline V gene. The CDR3 covers 15 residues. CDR3 bases: TGTGCCAGCAGCTCCGGCGACAGGGTGGACACTGAAGCTTTCTTT. Its translation is CASSSGDRVDTEAFF.

This clonotype has ten or more counts. V is TRBV7-3 and J is TRBJ1-3; 7 nucleotides line up with TRBD1. J gave up 0 bases and V 2 bases, and 4 bases lay outside the gene matches. The CDR3 has 16 amino acids. Germline V gene sequence: CDR1 SGHTA, CDR2 FQGTGA. CDR3 sequence: CASSLGGQNSGNTIYF. CDR3 sequence (DNA): TGTGCCAGCAGCTTAGGGGGACAGAACTCTGGAAACACCATATATTTT.

The V gene is TRBV7-2, the J gene TRBJ2-6; D is unresolved. V lost 1 base and J 4 bases, leaving 11 bases between the germline ends. The CDR3 runs 16 residues. The germline gives CDR1 SGHTA, CDR2 FQGNSA. CDR3 in amino acids: CASSLVFSRGANVLTF. In DNA form, the CDR3 reads TGTGCCAGCAGCTTAGTATTTTCCAGGGGGGCCAACGTCCTGACTTTC.

A remark on this clonotype: A single base separates this from a much larger clone, so it may be a read error. The conserved closing phenylalanine or tryptophan is absent in this CDR3, likely reflecting a read error. V usage is TRBV9 and J usage is TRBJ1-6; D gene ambiguous. Trimming shortened V by 0 bases and J by 10 bases, and 8 bases separated the two germline ends. The length of the CDR3 is 13 residues. Germline values: CDR1 SGDLS, CDR2 YYNGEE. CDR3 in amino acids: CASSVATLSPLHS. The CDR3 DNA reads TGTGCCAGCAGCGTAGCGACCCTCTCACCCCTCCACTCT.

The V gene is TRBV20-1, the J gene TRBJ2-2; 10 bases map to TRBD2. There are 17 residues in the CDR3. The germline gives CDR1 DFQATT, CDR2 SNEGSKA (reference sequence). With 0 bases clipped from V and 1 base from J, the junction kept 5 bases outside the gene matches. The CDR3 nucleotides read TGCAGTGCTAGAGACCCCGGACTAGCGGAGAACACCGGGGAGCTGTTTTTT. This codes for CSARDPGLAENTGELFF.

A note on this clonotype: A much larger clone sits a single nucleotide away, making a read error possible. This CDR3 is missing its conserved last phenylalanine or tryptophan, likely due to a read error. This chain connects TRBV3-1 to TRBJ2-2, with unresolved D. The ends were cut back, 3 bases at V and 5 bases at J, with 4 bases in the middle. The germline V gene encodes CDR1 LGHDT and CDR2 YNNKEL (reference sequence). The CDR3 sequence is 12 residues long. The CDR3 region has the DNA TGTGCCAGCAGCCATAGTACCGGGGAGCTGTTTCTT. Protein sequence: CASSHSTGELFL.

The table lists this clonotype with many counts. This chain joins TRBV4-3 and TRBJ2-1; D not certain. CDR3 size: 13 residues. Trimming stripped 0 bases from V and 4 bases from J, with 4 bases between. The germline gives CDR1 LGHNA, CDR2 YSLEER. The chain's CDR3 is CASSQEAYNEQFF. Written as DNA, the CDR3 is TGCGCCAGCAGCCAAGAAGCTTACAATGAGCAGTTCTTC.

This clonotype has at least ten counts. The rearrangement uses TRBV7-8 and TRBJ2-5; 13 bases line up with TRBD2. In germline, CDR1 is SGHVS, CDR2 FQNEAQ. The CDR3 sequence is 16 residues long. V was clipped by 3 bases and J by 4 bases; unmatched bases: 5. CDR3 coding DNA: TGTGCCAGCAGCTTCCACGGACTAGCGGGAGTAGAGACCCAGTACTTC. Translation gives CASSFHGLAGVETQYF.

This clonotype was recorded many times. The CDR3 here is CASSPGLANLYNEQFF. The CDR3 DNA reads TGCGCCAGCAGCCCGGGACTAGCTAACTTATACAATGAGCAGTTCTTC. This rearrangement joins TRBV5-1 to TRBJ2-1, with 9 bases matching TRBD2. The CDR3 covers 16 residues. The ends lost 4 bases at V and 4 bases at J; junction bases unmatched: 9. Per germline, CDR1 SGHRS and CDR2 YFSETQ.

A remark on this clonotype: A much more abundant neighbour one base away suggests this may be a read error. This chain uses TRBV5-8 with TRBJ2-2; D not resolved. V lost 1 base to trimming and J lost 5 bases, with 6 bases between them. The CDR3 loop spans 13 amino acids. Germline V gives CDR1 SGHTS, CDR2 YDEGEE. The DNA of the CDR3 is TGTGCCAGCAGCTTGTCCAGTACCGGGGAGCTGTTTTTT. This gives the protein CASSLSSTGELFF.

CDR3 DNA sequence: TGTGCCAGCAGTCCTAGCGGGAGGGGTGGTGAGCAGTTCTTC. It encodes CASSPSGRGGEQFF. The chain links TRBV6-2 or TRBV6-3 to TRBJ2-1; 12 bases are shared with TRBD2. The length of the CDR3 is 14 residues. Germline lookup yields CDR1 MNHEY and CDR2 SVGEGT. V shed 5 bases and J 9 bases; nucleotides not matched to a gene: 5.

The V call is TRBV20-1, the J call TRBJ1-1; perhaps TRBD1 as D (5 bases). Germline V lookup: CDR1 DFQATT, CDR2 SNEGSKA (reference sequence). The V gene lost 6 bases and the J gene lost 1 base, with 15 bases spanning the gap. The CDR3 contains 14 residues. This chain's CDR3 is CSASPPGANTEAFF. The CDR3 DNA sequence: TGCAGTGCCTCTCCTCCCGGGGCGAACACTGAAGCTTTCTTT.

This clonotype was counted between two and nine times. This chain joins TRBV7-6 and TRBJ1-1; perhaps TRBD1 as D (5 bases). Per the germline V gene, CDR1 is SGHVS and CDR2 is FNYEAQ. The CDR3 has 15 residues. The V gene lost 0 bases and the J gene lost 2 bases, with 10 bases spanning the gap. The chain's CDR3 is CASSLAGGPNTEAFF. The CDR3 DNA reads TGTGCCAGCAGCTTAGCGGGGGGACCTAACACTGAAGCTTTCTTT.

This chain joins TRBV7-2 and TRBJ1-2; TRBD1 might be the D (5 bases). Trimming removed 9 bases from V and 6 bases from J, with 20 bases in between. Germline CDR1 reads SGHTA; CDR2 reads FQGNSA. The CDR3 consists of 14 residues. CDR3 sequence: CASSITGTRHGYTF. The CDR3 coding sequence is TGTGCCAGTAGCATAACCGGGACTAGACATGGCTACACCTTC.

This clonotype was detected many times. This chain joins TRBV20-1 and TRBJ2-7; D gene ambiguous. Germline V gives CDR1 DFQATT, CDR2 SNEGSKA (reference sequence). The CDR3 runs 10 residues. V was pared by 6 bases and J by 3 bases, with 6 bases between. The CDR3 bases are TGCAGTGCCCCTTACTACGAGCAGTACTTC. Translation: CSAPYYEQYF.

This clonotype was counted many times. This chain connects TRBV24-1 to TRBJ2-1; D possibly corresponds to TRBD1 (6 bases). Germline lookup yields CDR1 KGHDR and CDR2 SFDVKD. V was shortened by 3 bases and J by 2 bases, with 10 bases between the two germline ends. This CDR3 comprises 15 residues. CDR3 loop: CATSDQGTPYNEQFF. CDR3 nucleotides: TGTGCCACCAGTGATCAGGGGACGCCCTACAATGAGCAGTTCTTC.

This clonotype was detected many times. Written as DNA, the CDR3 is TGTGCCAGTAGCCCTGCCAGGGAGGGGTATGGCTACACCTTC. Protein sequence: CASSPAREGYGYTF. This sequence joins TRBV19 and TRBJ1-2, with a tentative D call TRBD1 (5 bases). The CDR3 has 14 amino acids. Trimming took off 6 bases at V and 5 bases at J, with 16 bases between the two ends. The V gene's germline CDR1 is LNHDA and CDR2 SQIVND (reference sequence).

Regarding this clonotype: At one boundary the junction diverges from the germline segment, which might be a read error. This rearrangement joins TRBV6-5 to TRBJ1-2; 7 bases align to TRBD1. CDR3 length: 14 amino acids. Germline V gives CDR1 MNHEY, CDR2 SVGAGI. The CDR3 bases are TGTGCCAGCAGTCACTCGGTAGGGGGCTATGGCGACACCTTC. Its translation: CASSHSVGGYGDTF.

The rearrangement links TRBV5-8 to TRBJ1-4, with a weak D call TRBD1 (5 bases). This CDR3 has 13 residues. Germline values: CDR1 SGHTS, CDR2 YDEGEE. The V end lost 5 bases, the J end lost 7 bases, and 12 bases lay between the germline ends. CDR3 sequence (DNA): TGTGCCAGCAGACCCTCTGGGACTGAAAAACTGTTTTTT. Its translation is CASRPSGTEKLFF.

In regard to this clonotype: A much larger clone differs by one base, so this may be a read error. V is TRBV20-1 and J is TRBJ2-7; D tentatively fits TRBD1 or TRBD2 (7 bases each). Germline assignment: CDR1 DFQATT and CDR2 SNEGSKA (reference sequence). The CDR3 spans 13 residues. The CDR3 here is CSATEDRDYAQYF. CDR3 sequence (DNA): TGCAGTGCAACCGAAGACAGGGACTACGCGCAGTACTTC.

The V call is TRBV20-1, the J call TRBJ1-5; D not certain. This CDR3 has 15 amino acids. V dropped 0 bases and J dropped 0 bases, with 9 bases sitting between them. Looked up from germline, CDR1 is DFQATT and CDR2 is SNEGSKA (reference sequence). The CDR3 coding sequence is TGCAGTGCTAGAGATCGAGGGAATAGCAATCAGCCCCAGCATTTT. Its protein is CSARDRGNSNQPQHF.

This clonotype was counted at least ten times. The chain joins TRBV20-1 to TRBJ1-2; the D is unclear. Trimming pared 0 bases from V and 7 bases from J, leaving 21 bases between. CDR1 and CDR2 from the germline V gene are DFQATT and SNEGSKA (reference sequence). This CDR3 comprises 16 residues. The CDR3 loop reads CSARDRLAAGGSGYTF. In DNA form, the CDR3 reads TGCAGTGCTAGAGATCGCCTGGCGGCAGGAGGGAGTGGCTACACCTTC.